Presented here are 16 T cell receptor beta chains from one specimen sequenced in a study of beta chain features in type 1 diabetes. The authors reverse transcribed all of the isolated RNA, so sequencing captured expressed TCRB transcripts. Data came from immunoSEQ multiplex PCR; TCRdb stores just in-frame clones and leaves some out. Of around 250,000 clones in the sample, about 25% were seen once. Sequencing was done on a sample of central memory CD4+ T cells from blood. The receptor source for this set is a man aged 25-45 years in good health.

The V and J genes are TRBV7-2 and TRBJ1-2, with 8 bases aligning to TRBD1. V shed 5 bases and J 4 bases; nucleotides not matched to a gene: 6. Germline V lookup: CDR1 SGHTA, CDR2 FQGNSA. The CDR3 is 14 residues long. This chain's CDR3 is CASSPTGTGYGYTF. CDR3 in DNA: TGTGCCAGCAGCCCGACCGGGACAGGCTATGGCTACACCTTC.

The V gene is TRBV9, the J gene TRBJ2-1, with 11 nucleotides matching TRBD2. Looked up from germline, CDR1 is SGDLS and CDR2 is YYNGEE. V trimming: 3 bases; J trimming: 4 bases; junction bases outside the gene matches: 3. The CDR3 spans 15 residues. CDR3 sequence: CASSDRLAGYNEQFF. DNA of the CDR3: TGTGCCAGCAGCGACCGACTAGCGGGGTACAATGAGCAGTTCTTC.

This clone has a single count. The chain recombines TRBV14 with TRBJ2-7, with D perhaps matching TRBD1 or TRBD2 (5 bases each). The CDR3 runs to 14 residues. V was shortened by 4 bases and J by 4 bases, with 14 bases between the two germline ends. Germline V gene sequence: CDR1 SGHDN, CDR2 FVKESK. CDR3 sequence (DNA): TGTGCCAGCAGCCCGGGACCCCCGCAATACGAGCAGTACTTC. It translates to CASSPGPPQYEQYF.

The chain carries TRBV5-6 and TRBJ2-4; no clear D gene. Trimming left V 0 bases short and J 5 bases short, with 9 bases between. Germline-derived CDR1 and CDR2 are SGHDT and YYEEEE. This CDR3 is 14 amino acids long. Here the CDR3 DNA reads TGTGCCAGCAGCTTGGAGGGAACCCAAAACATTCAGTACTTC. Residues: CASSLEGTQNIQYF.

The genes are TRBV5-4 and TRBJ1-3, with D possibly matching TRBD1 (6 bases). CDR1 is SGHNT and CDR2 is YYREEE in the germline V gene (reference sequence). This CDR3 comprises 16 residues. Trimming pared 0 bases from V and 0 bases from J, leaving 10 bases between. The CDR3 nucleotides read TGTGCCAGCAGCTTGGGGACAGCACTCTCTGGAAACACCATATATTTT. Translating it yields CASSLGTALSGNTIYF. Combining the CDR3 with reference TRBV5-4 and TRBJ1-3 gives the whole variable domain ETGVTQSPTHLIKTRGQQVTLRCSSQSGHNTVSWYQQALGQGPQFIFQYYREEENGRGNFPPRFSGLQFPNYSSELNVNALELDDSALYLCASSLGTALSGNTIYFGEGSWLTVV.

This clone was counted a few times. The CDR3 DNA sequence: TGTGCCAGCAGCTTAGGACTCCTACAAGAGACCCAGTACTTC. Translating it yields CASSLGLLQETQYF. V usage is TRBV7-2 and J usage is TRBJ2-5; D is undetermined. Germline V gene data show CDR1 as SGHTA and CDR2 as FQGNSA. The CDR3 sequence is 14 residues long. V lost 1 base and J 2 bases, leaving 8 bases between the germline ends.

This chain joins TRBV7-2 and TRBJ1-1; D may be TRBD1 (5 bases). Germline CDR1 reads SGHTA; CDR2 reads FQGNSA. This CDR3 is 13 amino acids long. Deletions cut 5 bases from V and 4 bases from J, with 11 bases between. CDR3 sequence reads: CASSPYGGTEAFF. The CDR3 DNA follows: TGTGCCAGCAGCCCGTATGGGGGCACTGAAGCTTTCTTT.

This clone was picked up a small number of times. The CDR3 sequence is CASSQTGEQFF. The CDR3 region has the DNA TGTGCCAGCAGCCAAACGGGTGAGCAGTTCTTC. V usage is TRBV4-2 and J usage is TRBJ2-1; no firm D call. V was pared by 2 bases and J by 9 bases, with 5 bases between. The germline V gene encodes CDR1 LGHNA and CDR2 YNFKEQ. The CDR3 consists of 11 residues.

The V and J genes are TRBV6-5 and TRBJ1-5, with TRBD1 as a possible D gene (5 bases). The CDR3 loop spans 13 amino acids. V was pared by 11 bases and J by 5 bases, with 16 bases between. Germline V CDR1 and CDR2: MNHEY, SVGAGI. CDR3 coding DNA: TGTGCCGTACAGTGGGGGTCGGATCAGCCCCAGCATTTT. It yields the protein CAVQWGSDQPQHF.

As to this clone: One end of the junction does not line up with germline, which may come from a read error. This rearrangement joins TRBV27 to TRBJ2-1; TRBD1 matches 8 bases. This CDR3 contains 15 residues. Germline V gene data show CDR1 as MNHEY and CDR2 as SMNVEV (reference sequence). CDR3 DNA sequence: TGTGCCAGCAGTTTAATCAGGGGGCCGGACAATGGGCAGTTCTTC. It codes for CASSLIRGPDNGQFF.

The chain uses TRBV6-1 and TRBJ2-3; 7 nucleotides line up with TRBD2. The V and J ends lost 2 bases and 5 bases, in that order; junction bases with no gene match: 10. There are 16 residues in the CDR3. CDR1 and CDR2 from the germline V gene are MNHNS and SASEGT. The DNA for the CDR3 is TGTGCCAGCAGTGAAAACTCAGCGGGGCCGGGAGATACGCAGTATTTT. This gives the protein CASSENSAGPGDTQYF.

This clone was counted between two and nine times. Distinct nucleotide sequences in the sample also encode this CDR3. V is TRBV5-1 and J is TRBJ2-5; D gene ambiguous. Trimming cost V 4 bases and J 2 bases, with 12 bases left between them. Germline V CDR1 and CDR2: SGHRS, YFSETQ. The CDR3 is 14 amino acids. The CDR3 DNA sequence: TGCGCCAGCAGCCCGCTCGGCCGGCAAGAGACCCAGTACTTC. It encodes CASSPLGRQETQYF.

This clone has more than one count but fewer than ten. V is TRBV5-1 and J is TRBJ2-5; 7 nucleotides line up with TRBD1. The CDR3 consists of 14 residues. Unmatched junction bases numbered 8, after V lost 4 bases and J lost 5 bases. Germline V gives CDR1 SGHRS, CDR2 YFSETQ. The DNA of the CDR3 is TGCGCCAGCAGCCCGGGACAGACGTTTGAGACCCAGTACTTC. Translating gives CASSPGQTFETQYF.

There are a few counts of this clone. V gene TRBV30 combines with J gene TRBJ1-1; D gene ambiguous. Germline CDR1 reads GTSNPN; CDR2 reads SVGIG (reference sequence). The CDR3 loop spans 12 amino acids. Trimming took off 6 bases at V and 1 base at J, with 9 bases between the two ends. The CDR3 here is CACTGQNTEAFF. The CDR3, as DNA: TGTGCCTGCACGGGCCAGAACACTGAAGCTTTCTTT. The whole variable domain, remainder taken from reference TRBV30 and TRBJ1-1, is SQTIHQWPATLVQPVGSPLSLECTVEGTSNPNLYWYRQAAGRGLQLLFYSVGIGQISSEVPQNLSASRPQDRQFILSSKKLLLSDSGFYLCACTGQNTEAFFGQGTRLTVV.

This clone was counted a few times. The V gene is TRBV9, the J gene TRBJ2-4, with 11 nucleotides matching TRBD1. The CDR3 extends over 16 amino acids. V was pared by 1 base and J by 9 bases, with 9 bases of the junction left unmatched. Germline loops: CDR1 SGDLS, CDR2 YYNGEE. Here the CDR3 DNA reads TGTGCCAGCAGCGTAACCTCCGGGGACAGGGGGAGCATTCAGTACTTC. It translates to CASSVTSGDRGSIQYF.

Only a few counts were recorded for this clone. V and J are TRBV5-6 and TRBJ2-7; D not resolved. The CDR3 covers 13 residues. Trimming took 1 base from V and 1 from J, leaving 6 bases between them. The germline V gene encodes CDR1 SGHDT and CDR2 YYEEEE. The CDR3 is CASSLIQSYEQYF. CDR3 nucleotides: TGTGCCAGCAGCTTGATACAATCCTACGAGCAGTACTTC. Complete variable domain (other parts from reference TRBV5-6 and TRBJ2-7): DAGVTQSPTHLIKTRGQQVTLRCSPKSGHDTVSWYQQALGQGPQFIFQYYEEEERQRGNFPDRFSGHQFPNYSSELNVNALLLGDSALYLCASSLIQSYEQYFGPGTRLTVT.